Sequencing of this T cell receptor (beta chain) was carried out in a study of blood T cells in healthy people across ages. The germline V gene has CDR1 SGHRS and CDR2 YFSETQ. This CDR3 is built from 12 residues. Combining a sample-barcoded 5' primer with a J-beta primer mix, a second PCR ran for about 7 to 11 cycles. TCRdb processed the 5' RACE reads anew with MiXCR; each CDR3 protein has one entry. This table has around 850,000 distinct CDR3 sequences, 35% to 40% appearing once. This clonotype showed up just a few times. The junction and the germline gene differ at one end; a read error may be behind it.

J is TRBJ1-6 and V is TRBV5-1; maybe TRBD1 (5 bases). This sequence was found in a man aged 18 to 29 in good health. Sequenced input: blood. CDR3 protein: CASSPSRGPLHF. In DNA form, the CDR3 reads TGTGCCAGCAGCCCCTCTAGGGGACCCCTCCACTTT.